Listed below are T cell receptor beta chains from one sample, sequenced in a study of patients and donors after allogeneic stem cell transplantation. Using its own MiXCR run on the RT-PCR reads, TCRdb lists one record per CDR3 protein. The profile shows fewer than 500,000 distinct CDR3 sequences, 15% to 20% of them singletons. Input material: blood, either unsorted or a sorted T cell fraction (not recorded which). These receptors all come from a human donor who was either an allogeneic HSCT recipient or a stem cell or donor lymphocyte infusion donor (not recorded which). It is not recorded whose cells these are; they may come from a transplant donor. Each CDR3 is given with its conserved first and last residue. The order of the fields is V gene, J gene, D gene, clone size, CDR3 DNA, CDR3 protein. D genes are given only for firm matches. Where a row states a size, it is once, few, many or the class of an expanded clone; other rows omit it.

TRBV7-2	TRBJ1-5	.	few	TGTGCCAGCAGCTTTCTTTCAGAGTTCAATCAGCCCCAGCATTTT	CASSFLSEFNQPQHF
TRBV12-3/TRBV12-4	TRBJ1-2	TRBD1	many	TGTGCCAGCAGCCCCGAGATGGACAGGGGCTATGGCTACACCTTC	CASSPEMDRGYGYTF
TRBV12-5	TRBJ2-4	TRBD2	.	TGTGCTAGTGGTTTGGTATATGGGCTAGCGGGAGGCCTAGCCAAAAACATTCAGTACTTC	CASGLVYGLAGGLAKNIQYF
TRBV4-1	TRBJ1-1	.	few	TGCGCCAGCAGCCAACGGGGGGCCAGTCCTGAAGCTTTCTTT	CASSQRGASPEAFF
TRBV7-8	TRBJ1-1	.	few	TGTGCCAGCAGCTTTGAGACAGACATGAACACTGAAGCTTTCTTT	CASSFETDMNTEAFF
TRBV6-1	TRBJ2-7	.	few	TGTGCCAGCAGTGAGGGGGCGGCGAGCTCCTACGAGCAGTACTTC	CASSEGAASSYEQYF
TRBV5-5	TRBJ1-6	.	.	TGTGCCAGCAGTTTTTCGGACAGTTTCTATAATTCACCCCTCCACTTT	CASSFSDSFYNSPLHF
TRBV29-1	TRBJ2-1	.	many	TGCAGCGCCGTTCGCGGGAATGAGCAGTTCTTC	CSAVRGNEQFF
TRBV6-2/TRBV6-3	TRBJ2-2	.	many	TGTGCCAGCAGTTCCTCACCGGCAGGGATCACCGGGGAGCTGTTTTTT	CASSSSPAGITGELFF
TRBV21-1	TRBJ2-3	.	.	TGTGCCAGCAGCAAAGCTAGCGGGGGGACTCGCACAGATACGCAGTATTTT	CASSKASGGTRTDTQYF
TRBV4-3	TRBJ2-7	.	.	TGCGCCAGCAGCCAAGGGGACCCAGGGGAGCAGTACTTC	CASSQGDPGEQYF
TRBV5-1	TRBJ1-2	TRBD1	.	TGCGCCAGCAGCCCGGGACAGGGAGGCGGCTACACCTTC	CASSPGQGGGYTF
TRBV30	TRBJ2-1	.	.	TGTGCCTGGAGTTTTAGCGGAAGCTCCTACAATGAGCAGTTCTTC	CAWSFSGSSYNEQFF
TRBV24-1	TRBJ2-2	TRBD1	few	TGTGCCACCGTTGGGACAGGGAACACCGGGGAGCTGTTTTTT	CATVGTGNTGELFF
TRBV30	TRBJ1-1	.	few	TGTGCCTGGAGTCCCAATTATGAAGCTTTCTTT	CAWSPNYEAFF
TRBV6-1	TRBJ2-5	TRBD1	.	TGTGCCAGCAGCGACGAGGGACAGGGGATCAGGGAGACCCAGTACTTC	CASSDEGQGIRETQYF
TRBV5-1	TRBJ2-3	.	few	TGCGCCAGCAGGGACACACCTAGCACAGATACGCAGTATTTT	CASRDTPSTDTQYF
TRBV3-1	TRBJ1-3	.	few	TGTGCCAGCAGCGGGCAGGTTGGAAACACCATATATTTT	CASSGQVGNTIYF
TRBV6-5	TRBJ2-3	.	many	TGTGCCAGCAGTTACGGTGATACGCAGTATTTT	CASSYGDTQYF
TRBV27	TRBJ2-1	.	few	TGTGCCAGCAGTTTCAGGATTTACAATGAGCAGTTCTTC	CASSFRIYNEQFF
TRBV7-3	TRBJ1-1	TRBD1	.	TGTGCCAGCAGCCTCGACAGGGGGACCACTGAAGCTTTCTTT	CASSLDRGTTEAFF
TRBV30	TRBJ2-1	.	many	TGTGCCTGGAGGGACCCTTACAATGAGCAGTTCTTC	CAWRDPYNEQFF
TRBV24-1	TRBJ2-1	TRBD1	few	TGTGCCACCAGTGAGCCGGGACAGGGAAAGGTTTACAATGAGCAGTTCTTC	CATSEPGQGKVYNEQFF
TRBV9	TRBJ2-1	TRBD2	few	TGTGCCAGCAGCCCCCGGGGTAGCGGGAGGGCAACTGAGCAGTTCTTC	CASSPRGSGRATEQFF
TRBV7-2	TRBJ2-3	.	few	TGTGCCAGCAGCTCACACAGGGTTATGACAGATACGCAGTATTTT	CASSSHRVMTDTQYF
TRBV3-1	TRBJ2-7	TRBD2	few	TGTGCCAGCAGCCTATGGACTAGCGGCTCGCCTCACTACGAGCAGTACTTC	CASSLWTSGSPHYEQYF
TRBV5-1	TRBJ2-7	TRBD2	few	TGCGCCAGCAGCTTGGGGGACTATCCCTACGAGCAGTACTTC	CASSLGDYPYEQYF
TRBV10-3	TRBJ2-1	TRBD2	.	TGTGCCATCAGTGATCCCGGGACTAGTACCAATGAGCAGTTCTTC	CAISDPGTSTNEQFF
TRBV10-3	TRBJ2-7	.	few	TGTGCCATCAGTGAGTCTTCGGTGCGCGAGCAGTACTTC	CAISESSVREQYF
TRBV12-3/TRBV12-4	TRBJ1-6	.	few	TGTGCCAGCAGTGGGGACTTAAATTCACCCCTCCACTTT	CASSGDLNSPLHF
TRBV18	TRBJ2-5	.	few	TGTGCCAGCTCACCTGACAGGACAGAGACCCAGTACTTC	CASSPDRTETQYF
TRBV11-2	TRBJ2-1	TRBD2	few	TGTGCCAGCAGCCCTTATGGGACTAGCGGGAGCAGGGACAATGAGCAGTTCTTC	CASSPYGTSGSRDNEQFF
TRBV28	TRBJ2-3	.	.	TGTGCCAGCAGCTGGGTCGGGAGCGCGACAGATACGCAGTATTTT	CASSWVGSATDTQYF
TRBV5-1	TRBJ2-7	.	.	TGCGCCAGCAGTAGTTTCGCGGGAAAGGGCTCCTACGAGCAGTACTTC	CASSSFAGKGSYEQYF
TRBV12-3/TRBV12-4	TRBJ1-5	TRBD1	many	TGTGCCAGCAGAGTGTCAGGGGGCCTTCAGCCCCAGCATTTT	CASRVSGGLQPQHF
TRBV12-3/TRBV12-4	TRBJ1-6	.	many	TGTGCCAGCAGTGTAAGGGGACCCTATAATTCACCCCTCCACTTT	CASSVRGPYNSPLHF
TRBV2	TRBJ2-7	.	.	TGTGCCAGCACGGAAGTCTACGAGCAGTACTTC	CASTEVYEQYF
TRBV15	TRBJ2-1	TRBD2	few	TGTGCCACCAGCAGTTCCGGACTAGCGGGGGACAATGAGCAGTTCTTC	CATSSSGLAGDNEQFF
TRBV5-5	TRBJ2-5	.	.	TGTGCCAGCAGCCCTCGAGGGGACAAGATAGAGACCCAGTACTTC	CASSPRGDKIETQYF
TRBV23-1	TRBJ2-1	.	.	TGCGCCAGCACCACGGAACTGCCTTGGTATACGCAGTTCTTC	CASTTELPWYTQFF
TRBV24-1	TRBJ1-5	.	.	TGTGCCACCTCCAGGGGTGGTTATAGCAATCAGCCCCAGCATTTT	CATSRGGYSNQPQHF
TRBV25-1	TRBJ2-7	TRBD2	.	TGTGCCAGCAGTGAAGGGACTAGCGGGAGTATCATGGAGAACGAGCAGTACTTC	CASSEGTSGSIMENEQYF
TRBV4-2	TRBJ2-7	TRBD2	few	TGTGCCAGCAGGCGGGAGGGCTACGAGCAGTACTTC	CASRREGYEQYF
TRBV20-1	TRBJ2-3	.	.	TGCAGTGTCTCTAGCACAGATACGCAGTATTTT	CSVSSTDTQYF
TRBV20-1	TRBJ1-1	.	.	TGCAGTGCTAGAGATCTAACCAGGGACACTGAAGCTTTCTTT	CSARDLTRDTEAFF
TRBV30	TRBJ1-6	TRBD1	.	TGTGCCTGGAGGGAACAGGGGTCCTATAATTCACCCCTCCACTTT	CAWREQGSYNSPLHF
TRBV11-2	TRBJ2-5	TRBD2	.	TGTGCCAGTACCGTAGCGGGGCCCGAAGAGACCCAGTACTTC	CASTVAGPEETQYF
TRBV5-1	TRBJ2-5	TRBD2	.	TGCGCCAGCAGCTTGGCCCCTAGCGGGAGACAAGAGACCCAGTACTTC	CASSLAPSGRQETQYF
TRBV10-3	TRBJ1-2	.	many	TGTGCCATCAGGGCAGGGGCTAACTATGGCTACACCTTC	CAIRAGANYGYTF
TRBV5-1	TRBJ1-6	.	.	TGCGCCAGCAGCTTGGACGGTTCCCGCTCACCCCTCCACTTT	CASSLDGSRSPLHF
TRBV18	TRBJ1-5	.	few	TGTGCCAGCTCACCGCTGCAGGATCAGCCCCAGCATTTT	CASSPLQDQPQHF